This T cell receptor beta chain is drawn from a study of blood T cell repertoires in COVID-19. Study processing details: Reference gene primer amplification in the assay estimated nucleated cell counts. Clones were read by immunoSEQ multiplex PCR, and TCRdb kept only the in-frame ones, dropping some. From that table come the V and J calls and clone size; the DNA was used to work out D and trimming. The table has about 190,000 clones, approximately 91% seen once. Germline V gives CDR1 SGHAT, CDR2 FQNNGV. The V and J ends lost 1 base and 8 bases respectively, with 5 bases between them. The length of the CDR3 is 12 residues.

This clonotype was obtained from a man aged 25-45 years with acute or convalescent COVID-19. The chain is built from TRBV11-2 and TRBJ1-4; D gene uncertain. The specimen was peripheral blood. Written as DNA, the CDR3 is TGTGCCAGCAGCTTAGGTCCGGAAAAACTGTTTTTT. This gives the protein CASSLGPEKLFF.